These 29 T cell receptor beta chains were all obtained from the same sample, sequenced in a study of blood T cell repertoires in COVID-19. The repertoire was sequenced with immunoSEQ multiplex PCR; TCRdb's copy has only in-frame clones and lacks some. This sample has 60,000 to 90,000 clones, with roughly 84% found just once. Sequenced input: peripheral blood. These receptor sequences come from a woman in her 50s with acute or convalescent COVID-19.

This chain connects TRBV7-8 to TRBJ2-7; 10 bases fit TRBD2. This CDR3 contains 18 residues. The trim removed 1 base at V and 2 bases at J, leaving 11 bases unmatched. Germline V gives CDR1 SGHVS, CDR2 FQNEAQ. This chain's CDR3 is CASSLGSTSGNRPYEQYF. CDR3 nucleotides: TGTGCCAGCAGCTTAGGGTCTACTAGCGGGAACCGCCCCTACGAGCAGTACTTC.

In nucleotides, the CDR3 is TGTGCCTGGACTCAGCCGGGTGAGGCACCCCTCCACTTT. This gives the protein CAWTQPGEAPLHF. V usage is TRBV30 and J usage is TRBJ1-6; D remains ambiguous. V was pared by 4 bases and J by 11 bases, with 15 bases between. Germline CDR1 GTSNPN, CDR2 SVGIG (reference sequence). The CDR3 loop spans 13 amino acids.

The chain combines TRBV5-4 with TRBJ2-2, with TRBD2 matching over 7 bases. The germline gives CDR1 SGHNT, CDR2 YYREEE (reference sequence). The CDR3 runs 17 residues. Trimming took 4 bases from V and 2 from J; bases not matched to a gene: 11. CDR3 amino acids: CASSPKGGGGNTGELFF. The CDR3 region has the DNA TGTGCCAGCAGCCCCAAGGGAGGCGGGGGAAACACCGGGGAGCTGTTTTTT.

The J gene is TRBJ1-2, the V gene TRBV25-1, with D tentatively TRBD1 (5 bases). This CDR3 is 12 amino acids long. In germline, CDR1 is MGHDK, CDR2 SYGVNS. Trimming took 3 bases from V and 7 from J, leaving 9 bases between them. CDR3 loop: CASSEDIRGYTF. The CDR3 nucleotides read TGTGCCAGCAGTGAGGACATCCGTGGCTACACCTTC.

In its sample, this clone was seen once. The V gene is TRBV5-1, the J gene TRBJ2-1, with 9 bases aligning to TRBD2. The CDR3 loop spans 15 amino acids. V was pared by 0 bases and J by 4 bases, with 2 bases of the junction left unmatched. Germline CDR1 reads SGHRS; CDR2 reads YFSETQ. This CDR3 reads CASSLGAGGYNEQFF. As DNA, the CDR3 is TGCGCCAGCAGCTTGGGAGCGGGGGGTTACAATGAGCAGTTCTTC.

This clone was picked up a small number of times. V is TRBV6-6 and J is TRBJ2-1; the match to TRBD2 covers 12 bases. Trimming took 7 bases from V and 5 from J; bases not matched to a gene: 3. Germline V gene lookup returns CDR1 MNHNY and CDR2 SVGAGI (reference sequence). CDR3 size: 14 residues. The CDR3 spells CASTGLAGHNEQFF. The CDR3 DNA is TGTGCCAGCACGGGACTAGCGGGCCACAATGAGCAGTTCTTC.

The V call is TRBV7-9, the J call TRBJ2-1, with D possibly matching TRBD1 (6 bases). Germline values: CDR1 SEHNR, CDR2 FQNEAQ (reference sequence). The ends were cut back, 1 base at V and 14 bases at J, with 12 bases in the middle. The CDR3 totals 12 residues. CDR3 nucleotides: TGTGCCAGCAGCTTAGAAATACAGGGAAAGTTCTTC. Translating gives CASSLEIQGKFF. Combining the CDR3 with reference TRBV7-9 and TRBJ2-1 gives the whole variable domain DTGVSQNPRHKITKRGQNVTFRCDPISEHNRLYWYRQTLGQGPEFLTYFQNEAQLEKSRLLSDRFSAERPKGSFSTLEIQRTEQGDSAMYLCASSLEIQGKFFGPGTRLTVL.

The chain couples TRBV5-8 to TRBJ1-5; the D gene is possibly TRBD1 (6 bases). V gave up 5 bases and J gave up 2 bases, with 11 bases separating them. The CDR3 spans 14 residues. The germline V gene encodes CDR1 SGHTS and CDR2 YDEGEE. The CDR3 DNA reads as TGTGCCAGCAGACCAAGGACAGGCAATCAGCCCCAGCATTTT. The encoded protein is CASRPRTGNQPQHF.

The V and J genes are TRBV5-1 and TRBJ2-1; TRBD2 agrees at 11 bases. CDR3 length: 18 amino acids. With 0 bases clipped from V and 0 bases from J, the junction kept 5 bases outside the gene matches. CDR1 and CDR2 from the germline V gene are SGHRS and YFSETQ. CDR3 sequence reads: CASSLGSGGDTSYNEQFF. Here the CDR3 DNA reads TGCGCCAGCAGCTTGGGTAGCGGGGGGGATACCTCCTACAATGAGCAGTTCTTC.

The chain has TRBV19 and TRBJ2-1; 10 bases are shared with TRBD2. The CDR3 length is 14 residues. J lost 7 bases, V lost 6 bases, and 6 bases had no gene match. Germline CDR1 LNHDA, CDR2 SQIVND (reference sequence). CDR3 loop: CASRSGRAGNEQFF. Written as DNA, the CDR3 is TGTGCCAGTAGGAGCGGGAGGGCGGGTAATGAGCAGTTCTTC.

This clone appeared a few times. J is TRBJ2-2 and V is TRBV3-1 (or the pseudogene TRBV3-2); D is perhaps TRBD2 (6 bases). The V end was cut by 0 bases, the J end by 8 bases, with 10 bases between. The CDR3 spans 14 residues. Germline CDR1 reads LGHDT; CDR2 reads YNNKEL (reference sequence). CDR3 protein: CASSQEKGRGELFF. The CDR3 DNA reads as TGTGCCAGCAGCCAAGAAAAGGGGAGGGGGGAGCTGTTTTTT.

The chain is built from TRBV7-8 and TRBJ2-1; 8 bases match TRBD2. Germline assignment: CDR1 SGHVS and CDR2 FQNEAQ. The CDR3 sequence is 17 residues long. The V gene end was trimmed by 1 base and the J gene end by 3 bases; junction bases not matched to a gene: 8. CDR3 DNA sequence: TGTGCCAGCAGCTTAGTTGCTAGCGGGTCCCTCTACAATGAGCAGTTCTTC. Encoded protein: CASSLVASGSLYNEQFF.

The chain joins TRBV2 to TRBJ2-5, with 7 bases fitting TRBD1. This CDR3 comprises 14 residues. CDR1 and CDR2 from the germline V gene are SNHLY and FYNNEI. The V and J ends lost 5 bases and 2 bases, in that order; junction bases with no gene match: 5. CDR3 coding DNA: TGTGCCAGCAGTTTCCTACAGGGGCAAGAGACCCAGTACTTC. It yields the protein CASSFLQGQETQYF.

The table lists this clone with a count of one. V and J are TRBV6-2 or TRBV6-3 and TRBJ1-6; the D gene is possibly TRBD1 (5 bases). This CDR3 region has 14 residues. The germline V gene encodes CDR1 MNHEY and CDR2 SVGEGT. V gave up 2 bases and J gave up 8 bases, with 10 bases separating them. The CDR3 region is CASSYTGSYSPLHF. CDR3 coding DNA: TGTGCCAGCAGTTACACAGGCTCGTATTCACCCCTCCACTTT.

V gene TRBV11-2 combines with J gene TRBJ2-3; D is possibly TRBD2 (5 bases). Trimming removed 3 bases from V and 6 bases from J, with 13 bases in between. The CDR3 contains 14 residues. CDR1 and CDR2 (germline): SGHAT, FQNNGV. CDR3 in amino acids: CASSFSALGDTQYF. The DNA of the CDR3 is TGTGCCAGCAGCTTTAGCGCCCTGGGGGATACGCAGTATTTT. The complete variable domain, with remaining parts taken from reference TRBV11-2 and TRBJ2-3, reads EAGVAQSPRYKIIEKRQSVAFWCNPISGHATLYWYQQILGQGPKLLIQFQNNGVVDDSQLPKDRFSAERLKGVDSTLKIQPAKLEDSAVYLCASSFSALGDTQYFGPGTRLTVL.

The chain recombines TRBV2 with TRBJ2-1, with 9 bases aligning to TRBD2. The ends lost 4 bases at V and 5 bases at J; junction bases unmatched: 6. From germline, CDR1 is SNHLY and CDR2 FYNNEI. This CDR3 is built from 15 residues. DNA of the CDR3: TGTGCCAGCAGTGTGAAGTCTAGCGGGAACAATGAGCAGTTCTTC. This codes for CASSVKSSGNNEQFF.

The chain recombines TRBV4-1 with TRBJ1-6; no clear D. V was pared by 5 bases and J by 7 bases, with 12 bases between. Per germline, CDR1 MGHRA and CDR2 YSYEKL. The CDR3 length is 14 residues. In nucleotides, the CDR3 is TGCGCCAGCAGCAGGCAGGTGGCGAATTCACCCCTCCACTTT. It encodes CASSRQVANSPLHF.

The V call is TRBV5-4, the J call TRBJ2-1; 15 bases are a match to TRBD2. The CDR3 length is 17 residues. The V segment lost 0 bases and the J segment 8 bases; nucleotides outside the gene matches: 6. Looked up from germline, CDR1 is SGHNT and CDR2 is YYREEE (reference sequence). CDR3 in amino acids: CASSLAGTSGRSDEQFF. CDR3 sequence (DNA): TGTGCCAGCAGCTTGGCCGGGACTAGCGGGAGGTCCGATGAGCAGTTCTTC.

CDR3 in DNA: TGTGCCAGCAGCCACCAGAGCCTACAGGGTAGAGAGACCCAGTACTTC. It encodes CASSHQSLQGRETQYF. This sequence joins TRBV3-1 (or the pseudogene TRBV3-2) and TRBJ2-5; a possible D gene is TRBD1 (6 bases). V was clipped by 3 bases and J by 4 bases, with 18 bases between them. CDR1 LGHDT and CDR2 YNNKEL come from the germline V gene (reference sequence). This CDR3 region has 16 residues.

J is TRBJ1-2 and V is TRBV5-4, with 8 bases fitting TRBD1. There are 13 residues in the CDR3. Germline V gives CDR1 SGHNT, CDR2 YYREEE (reference sequence). V was clipped by 6 bases and J by 7 bases; unmatched bases: 8. CDR3 loop: CASTPPGTGGYTF. The DNA for the CDR3 is TGTGCCAGCACCCCTCCGGGGACAGGTGGCTACACCTTC.

The chain is built from TRBV5-1 and TRBJ1-3; D may be TRBD1 (5 bases). V lost 0 bases to trimming and J lost 3 bases, with 7 bases between them. The CDR3 has 14 residues. Per the germline V gene, CDR1 is SGHRS and CDR2 is YFSETQ. The CDR3 reads CASSLGQGGNTIYF. In DNA, the CDR3 is TGCGCCAGCAGCTTGGGGCAGGGTGGAAACACCATATATTTT.

The gene calls are TRBV7-2 and TRBJ2-5, with 8 positions matching TRBD1. Losses at the gene ends were 5 bases for V and 2 bases for J; bases not matched to a gene: 7. CDR1 is SGHTA, CDR2 FQGNSA, per germline. The CDR3 has 15 amino acids. CDR3 DNA: TGTGCCAGCAGCCTACGGGACAGGCCTCAAGAGACCCAGTACTTC. Translated, it gives CASSLRDRPQETQYF.

The rearrangement uses TRBV2 and TRBJ1-5, with TRBD1 matching over 10 bases. The germline gives CDR1 SNHLY, CDR2 FYNNEI. This CDR3 region has 14 residues. The V gene end was trimmed by 3 bases and the J gene end by 6 bases; junction bases not matched to a gene: 2. The DNA for the CDR3 is TGTGCCAGCAGTGATGGGACAGGGGCTCAGCCCCAGCATTTT. This codes for CASSDGTGAQPQHF.

The CDR3 loop reads CASSLTLGTGRVDQPQHF. CDR3 bases: TGTGCCAGCAGCTTGACACTCGGGACAGGGAGGGTGGATCAGCCCCAGCATTTT. The genes are TRBV7-9 and TRBJ1-5, with TRBD1 matching 9 bases. The V segment lost 3 bases and the J segment 5 bases; nucleotides outside the gene matches: 14. There are 18 residues in the CDR3. Germline CDR1 reads SEHNR; CDR2 reads FQNEAQ (reference sequence).

This chain links TRBV6-5 with TRBJ1-2, with 7 bases aligning to TRBD1. The CDR3 is 15 amino acids. Germline lookup yields CDR1 MNHEY and CDR2 SVGAGI. V lost 6 bases and J lost 5; bases outside the gene matches: 12. The CDR3 coding sequence is TGTGCCAGCAGGACACCAGGGACAGCAGTTTATGGCTACACCTTC. It translates to CASRTPGTAVYGYTF.

This clone turned up a few times. V usage is TRBV2 and J usage is TRBJ1-5, with 8 positions matching TRBD1. The CDR3 loop spans 14 amino acids. J lost 6 bases, V lost 6 bases, and 7 bases had no gene match. The V gene's germline CDR1 is SNHLY and CDR2 FYNNEI. The CDR3 sequence is CASREGQVGQPQHF. As DNA, the CDR3 is TGTGCCAGCAGGGAGGGACAGGTCGGTCAGCCCCAGCATTTT.

This sequence joins TRBV6-2 or TRBV6-3 and TRBJ2-3, with 8 bases that match TRBD2. After removal of 6 bases from V and 7 bases from J, the junction contained 15 bases not matched to a gene. This CDR3 has 16 amino acids. CDR1 is MNHEY, CDR2 SVGEGT, per germline. CDR3 amino acids: CASSHPPGLGPNTQYF. The CDR3 DNA follows: TGTGCCAGCAGCCACCCGCCGGGACTAGGTCCCAATACGCAGTATTTT.

This sequence joins TRBV19 and TRBJ1-4; D perhaps matches TRBD1 (6 bases). The CDR3 is 12 residues long. Germline V gives CDR1 LNHDA, CDR2 SQIVND (reference sequence). With 11 bases removed from V and 8 bases from J, the gap between germline ends came to 15 bases. The CDR3 reads CASRRGGEKLFF. The DNA of the CDR3 is TGTGCCTCCCGGAGGGGGGGGGAAAAACTGTTTTTT.

The chain links TRBV15 to TRBJ2-7; 12 nucleotides line up with TRBD1. The length of the CDR3 is 15 residues. Germline lookup yields CDR1 LNHNV and CDR2 YYDKDF (reference sequence). V was pared by 5 bases and J by 5 bases, with 7 bases of the junction left unmatched. CDR3 DNA: TGTGCCACCAGCGATGGTGGGACAGGGGGCCACGAGCAGTACTTC. Protein product: CATSDGGTGGHEQYF.